A single sample gave rise to the 15 T cell receptor beta chains below, sequenced in a study of radiotherapy plus CTLA-4 blockade in lung cancer. Profiling relied on immunoSEQ multiplex PCR, and the TCRdb table lists in-frame clones only, not all of them. The profile shows about 73,000 clones, around 87% of them singletons. The sequences come from peripheral blood, collected from a patient treated with radiotherapy plus ipilimumab. Receptors originate from a human donor with non-small cell lung cancer that progressed on radiotherapy plus ipilimumab.

V gene TRBV27 combines with J gene TRBJ2-1, with D possibly being TRBD2 (5 bases). Germline values: CDR1 MNHEY, CDR2 SMNVEV (reference sequence). Trimming stripped 5 bases from V and 0 bases from J, with 17 bases between. This CDR3 has 17 residues. The CDR3 region is CASSLSGSPGSYNEQFF. The DNA of the CDR3 is TGTGCCAGCAGTCTTTCGGGGAGCCCCGGCTCCTACAATGAGCAGTTCTTC.

This chain uses TRBV5-1 with TRBJ2-7; a weak D match, TRBD2 (5 bases). The V end lost 0 bases, the J end lost 5 bases, and 6 bases lay between the germline ends. The CDR3 consists of 12 residues. Germline V CDR1 and CDR2: SGHRS, YFSETQ. CDR3 bases: TGCGCCAGCAGCTTGGAAGCGGACGAGCAGTACTTC. Translated, it gives CASSLEADEQYF.

V and J are TRBV19 and TRBJ1-2, with D possibly TRBD1 on 6 matching bases. V shed 9 bases and J shed 0 bases, with 17 bases lying between them. The CDR3 spans 15 residues. Germline V gene sequence: CDR1 LNHDA, CDR2 SQIVND (reference sequence). The CDR3 DNA follows: TGTGCCAGCGGACAGCCCAGAGTCGCTAACTATGGCTACACCTTC. Protein sequence: CASGQPRVANYGYTF.

This clone appeared a few times. V is TRBV19 and J is TRBJ2-3; the D is unclear. V gave up 10 bases and J gave up 5 bases, with 25 bases separating them. This CDR3 has 16 residues. Germline V gene lookup returns CDR1 LNHDA and CDR2 SQIVND (reference sequence). As DNA, the CDR3 is TGTGCCAACCTTGGGGTGGCGGTCCAAAAGGTAGATACGCAGTATTTT. Its protein product is CANLGVAVQKVDTQYF.

The chain uses TRBV7-9 and TRBJ2-6; D is possibly TRBD1 (5 bases). CDR1 and CDR2 from the germline V gene are SEHNR and FQNEAQ (reference sequence). Trimming took off 3 bases at V and 4 bases at J, with 10 bases between the two ends. CDR3 length equals 15 residues. The CDR3 sequence: CASSLQGAGANVLTF. The CDR3 coding sequence is TGTGCCAGCAGCTTGCAAGGGGCAGGGGCCAACGTCCTGACTTTC.

This clone has just one count. V usage is TRBV5-1 and J usage is TRBJ2-7; 7 bases match TRBD2. Germline V lookup: CDR1 SGHRS, CDR2 YFSETQ. Trimming took 4 bases from V and 2 from J; bases not matched to a gene: 3. This CDR3 region has 13 residues. The CDR3 sequence is CASSEAGTYEQYF. The CDR3 bases are TGCGCCAGCAGCGAAGCGGGAACCTACGAGCAGTACTTC.

The J gene is TRBJ2-1, the V gene TRBV14; D perhaps matches TRBD1 (5 bases). Per germline, CDR1 SGHDN and CDR2 FVKESK. Trimming removed 3 bases at V and 7 bases at J, with 10 bases between. The CDR3 runs 13 residues. CDR3 DNA: TGTGCCAGCAGCCAGCAGGGAAAAAATGAGCAGTTCTTC. Translating gives CASSQQGKNEQFF.

The chain couples TRBV5-1 to TRBJ1-4; the D is unclear. This CDR3 region has 16 residues. V lost 1 base and J 8 bases, leaving 18 bases between the germline ends. Germline values: CDR1 SGHRS, CDR2 YFSETQ. CDR3 in amino acids: CASSLSVLGGKEKLFF. For the CDR3, the DNA is TGCGCCAGCAGCTTGTCGGTATTAGGTGGAAAGGAAAAACTGTTTTTT. Together with reference TRBV5-1 and TRBJ1-4, the CDR3 gives the full variable domain: KAGVTQTPRYLIKTRGQQVTLSCSPISGHRSVSWYQQTPGQGLQFLFEYFSETQRNKGNFPGRFSGRQFSNSRSEMNVSTLELGDSALYLCASSLSVLGGKEKLFFGSGTQLSVL.

The V and J genes are TRBV4-1 and TRBJ2-6; D gene uncertain. From germline, CDR1 is MGHRA and CDR2 YSYEKL. V was cut by 7 bases and J by 4 bases, with 11 bases left in between. This CDR3 is 14 amino acids long. CDR3 nucleotide sequence: TGCGCCAGCAAGGACCCGGCAGGGGCCAACGTCCTGACTTTC. Translating gives CASKDPAGANVLTF.

Here the CDR3 reads CASTVAGLDEQFF. DNA for the CDR3: TGTGCCTCTACGGTGGCGGGGCTCGATGAGCAGTTCTTC. This chain uses TRBV30 with TRBJ2-1; tentatively, D is TRBD2 (6 bases). The CDR3 covers 13 residues. The germline CDR1 and CDR2 sequences are GTSNPN and SVGIG (reference sequence). With 7 bases removed from V and 8 bases from J, the gap between germline ends came to 18 bases.

The chain combines TRBV18 with TRBJ1-1; D might be TRBD1 (6 bases). The CDR3 is 15 residues long. In germline, CDR1 is KGHSH, CDR2 LQKENI. The V gene lost 5 bases and the J gene lost 3 bases, with 16 bases spanning the gap. CDR3 sequence (DNA): TGTGCCAGCTCATTCAGGGGAGGTTTCGACACTGAAGCTTTCTTT. Translating gives CASSFRGGFDTEAFF. The full variable domain, completed using reference TRBV18 and TRBJ1-1, is NAGVMQNPRHLVRRRGQEARLRCSPMKGHSHVYWYRQLPEEGLKFMVYLQKENIIDESGMPKERFSAEFPKEGPSILRIQQVVRGDSAAYFCASSFRGGFDTEAFFGQGTRLTVV.

V gene TRBV7-9 combines with J gene TRBJ2-1, with 8 bases identical to TRBD1. Trimming took 5 bases from V and 6 from J; bases not matched to a gene: 12. The CDR3 is 16 residues long. From germline, CDR1 is SEHNR and CDR2 FQNEAQ (reference sequence). The CDR3 DNA follows: TGTGCCAGCAGCCCGCTCCCGGGACAGGCCGCCAATGAGCAGTTCTTC. This codes for CASSPLPGQAANEQFF.

The chain recombines TRBV11-2 with TRBJ2-2, with 10 bases lining up with TRBD1. This CDR3 region has 16 residues. The germline gives CDR1 SGHAT, CDR2 FQNNGV. J lost 6 bases, V lost 2 bases, and 6 bases had no gene match. CDR3 sequence: CASSLLRDRGAGELFF. CDR3 bases: TGTGCCAGCAGCTTATTGCGGGACAGGGGTGCCGGGGAGCTGTTTTTT.

The chain has TRBV28 and TRBJ2-3; TRBD2 matches 8 bases. The V segment lost 2 bases and the J segment 2 bases; nucleotides outside the gene matches: 6. This CDR3 spans 16 amino acids. In germline, CDR1 is MDHEN, CDR2 SYDVKM. The CDR3 region has the DNA TGTGCCAGCAGTTTAACGCGACTAGCGCTCACAGATACGCAGTATTTT. Translation: CASSLTRLALTDTQYF.

The rearrangement links TRBV1 to TRBJ2-7. TRBV1 corresponds to a pseudogene. The CDR3 length is 16 residues. This CDR3 is CTSSQERPPRFYEQYV. The CDR3 nucleotides read TGCACCAGCAGCCAAGAGCGACCCCCGCGATTTTACGAGCAGTACGTC.